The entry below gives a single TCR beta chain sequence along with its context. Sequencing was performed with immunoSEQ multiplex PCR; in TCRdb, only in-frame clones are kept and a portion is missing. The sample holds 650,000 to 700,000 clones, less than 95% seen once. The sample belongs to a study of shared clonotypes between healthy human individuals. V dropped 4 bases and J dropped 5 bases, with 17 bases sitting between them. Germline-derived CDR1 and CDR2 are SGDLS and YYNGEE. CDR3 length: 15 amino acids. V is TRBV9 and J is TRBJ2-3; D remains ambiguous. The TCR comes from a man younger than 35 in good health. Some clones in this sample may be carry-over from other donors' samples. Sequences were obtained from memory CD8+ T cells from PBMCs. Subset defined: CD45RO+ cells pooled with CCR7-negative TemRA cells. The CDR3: CASSPEPGWGDTQYF. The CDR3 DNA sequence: TGTGCCAGCAGCCCTGAGCCCGGGTGGGGAGATACGCAGTATTTT.